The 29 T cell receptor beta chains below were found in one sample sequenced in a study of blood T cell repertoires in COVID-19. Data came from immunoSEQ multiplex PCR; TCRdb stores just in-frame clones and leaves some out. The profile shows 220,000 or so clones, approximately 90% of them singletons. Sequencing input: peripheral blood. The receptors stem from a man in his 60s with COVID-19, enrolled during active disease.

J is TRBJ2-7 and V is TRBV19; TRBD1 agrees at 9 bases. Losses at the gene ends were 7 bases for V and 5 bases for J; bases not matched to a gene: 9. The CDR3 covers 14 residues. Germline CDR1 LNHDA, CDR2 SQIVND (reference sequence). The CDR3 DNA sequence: TGTGCCAGTACTAAGACAGGGGGATCGGACGAGCAGTACTTC. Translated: CASTKTGGSDEQYF. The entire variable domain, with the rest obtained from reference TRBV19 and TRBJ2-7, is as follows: DGGITQSPKYLFRKEGQNVTLSCEQNLNHDAMYWYRQDPGQGLRLIYYSQIVNDFQKGDIAEGYSVSREKKESFPLTVTSAQKNPTAFYLCASTKTGGSDEQYFGPGTRLTVT.

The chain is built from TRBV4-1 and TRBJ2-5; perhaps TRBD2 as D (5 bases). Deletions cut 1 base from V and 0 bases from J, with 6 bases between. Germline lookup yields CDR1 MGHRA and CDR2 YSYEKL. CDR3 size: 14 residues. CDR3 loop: CASSQAGNQETQYF. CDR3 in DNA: TGCGCCAGCAGCCAAGCGGGGAACCAAGAGACCCAGTACTTC.

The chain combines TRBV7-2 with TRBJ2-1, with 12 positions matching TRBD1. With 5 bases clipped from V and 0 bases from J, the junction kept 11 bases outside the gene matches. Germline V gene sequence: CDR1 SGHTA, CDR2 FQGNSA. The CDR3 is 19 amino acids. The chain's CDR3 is CASSPSGTGGPSSYNEQFF. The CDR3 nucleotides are TGTGCCAGCAGCCCCTCCGGGACAGGGGGCCCGAGCTCCTACAATGAGCAGTTCTTC.

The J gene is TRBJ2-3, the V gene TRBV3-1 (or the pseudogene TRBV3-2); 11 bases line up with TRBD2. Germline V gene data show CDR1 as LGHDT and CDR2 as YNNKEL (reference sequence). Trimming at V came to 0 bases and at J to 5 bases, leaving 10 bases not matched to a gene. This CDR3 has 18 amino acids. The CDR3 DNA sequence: TGTGCCAGCAGCCAAGATGGCATCCTAGCGGGGGGTGGAGATACGCAGTATTTT. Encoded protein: CASSQDGILAGGGDTQYF.

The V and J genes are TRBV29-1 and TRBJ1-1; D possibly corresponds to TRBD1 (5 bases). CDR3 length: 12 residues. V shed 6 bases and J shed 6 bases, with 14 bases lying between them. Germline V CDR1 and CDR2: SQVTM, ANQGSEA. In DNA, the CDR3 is TGCAGCGTGCGACGGGGGTTGGCTGAAGCTTTCTTT. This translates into CSVRRGLAEAFF.

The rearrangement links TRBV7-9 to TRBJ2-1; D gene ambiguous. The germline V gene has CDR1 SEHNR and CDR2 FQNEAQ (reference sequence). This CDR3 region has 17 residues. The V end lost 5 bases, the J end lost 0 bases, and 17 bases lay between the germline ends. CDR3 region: CASSPSSPTASYNEQFF. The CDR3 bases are TGTGCCAGCAGCCCAAGTTCGCCGACTGCCTCCTACAATGAGCAGTTCTTC.

CDR3 coding DNA: TGTGCCAGCAGCGAAGAGACAGGGAAAGATTTAGGCTACACCTTC. Protein sequence: CASSEETGKDLGYTF. V gene TRBV25-1 combines with J gene TRBJ1-2; 7 bases fit TRBD1. V was pared by 6 bases and J by 8 bases, with 15 bases of the junction left unmatched. CDR1 is MGHDK, CDR2 SYGVNS, per germline. This CDR3 is built from 15 residues.

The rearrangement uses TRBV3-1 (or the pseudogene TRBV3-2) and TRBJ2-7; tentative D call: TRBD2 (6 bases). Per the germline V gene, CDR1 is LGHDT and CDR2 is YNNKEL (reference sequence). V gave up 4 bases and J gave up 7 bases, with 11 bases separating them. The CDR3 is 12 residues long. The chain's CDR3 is CASSRSGGEQYF. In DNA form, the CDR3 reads TGTGCCAGCAGCCGATCCGGGGGTGAGCAGTACTTC.

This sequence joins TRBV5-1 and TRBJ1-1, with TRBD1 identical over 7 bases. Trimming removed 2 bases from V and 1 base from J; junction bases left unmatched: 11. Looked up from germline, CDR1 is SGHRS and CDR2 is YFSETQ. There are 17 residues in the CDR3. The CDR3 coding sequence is TGCGCCAGCAGCTTAGGTACGCTCGGGACAGCGAACACTGAAGCTTTCTTT. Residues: CASSLGTLGTANTEAFF.

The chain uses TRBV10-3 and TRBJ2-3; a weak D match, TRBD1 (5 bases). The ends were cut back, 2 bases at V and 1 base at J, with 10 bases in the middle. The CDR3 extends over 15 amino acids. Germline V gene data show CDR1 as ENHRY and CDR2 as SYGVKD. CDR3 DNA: TGTGCCATCAGTGAGGGGGCGACGGGCACAGATACGCAGTATTTT. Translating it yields CAISEGATGTDTQYF.

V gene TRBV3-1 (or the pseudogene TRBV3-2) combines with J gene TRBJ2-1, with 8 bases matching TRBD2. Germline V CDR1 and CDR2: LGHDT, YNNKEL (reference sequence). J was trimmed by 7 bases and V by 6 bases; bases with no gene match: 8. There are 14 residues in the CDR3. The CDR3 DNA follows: TGTGCCAGCAGTTATCAGGCGGGGGGTAATGAGCAGTTCTTC. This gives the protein CASSYQAGGNEQFF.

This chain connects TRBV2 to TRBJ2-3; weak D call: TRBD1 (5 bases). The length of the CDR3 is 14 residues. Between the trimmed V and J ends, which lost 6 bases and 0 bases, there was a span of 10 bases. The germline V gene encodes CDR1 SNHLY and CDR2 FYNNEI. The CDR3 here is CASRFRGSTDTQYF. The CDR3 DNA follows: TGTGCCAGCAGATTTAGGGGTAGCACAGATACGCAGTATTTT.

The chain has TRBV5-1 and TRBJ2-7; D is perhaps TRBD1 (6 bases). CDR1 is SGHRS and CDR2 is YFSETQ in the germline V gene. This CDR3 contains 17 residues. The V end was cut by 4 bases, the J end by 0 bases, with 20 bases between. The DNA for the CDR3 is TGCGCCAGCAGCCAAAACATGAGACAGGACAACTCCTACGAGCAGTACTTC. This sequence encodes CASSQNMRQDNSYEQYF.

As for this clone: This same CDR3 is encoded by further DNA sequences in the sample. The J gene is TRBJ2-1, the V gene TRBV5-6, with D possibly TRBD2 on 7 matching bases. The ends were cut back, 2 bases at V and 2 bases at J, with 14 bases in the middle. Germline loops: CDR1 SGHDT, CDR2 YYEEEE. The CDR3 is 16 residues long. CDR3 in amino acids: CASSFDAGATYNEQFF. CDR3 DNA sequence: TGTGCCAGCAGCTTTGACGCGGGGGCCACCTACAATGAGCAGTTCTTC.

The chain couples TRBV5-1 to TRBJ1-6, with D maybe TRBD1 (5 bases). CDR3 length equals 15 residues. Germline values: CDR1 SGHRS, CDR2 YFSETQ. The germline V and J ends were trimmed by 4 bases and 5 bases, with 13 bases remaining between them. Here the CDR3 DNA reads TGCGCCAGCAGCCCTCGTGAGGACAATAATTCACCCCTCCACTTT. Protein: CASSPREDNNSPLHF.

CDR3 sequence (DNA): TGTGCCAGCAGTTTGGGGGGGCCTAACTATGGCTACACCTTC. Its protein product is CASSLGGPNYGYTF. This rearrangement joins TRBV28 to TRBJ1-2; perhaps TRBD1 as D (6 bases). V was shortened by 3 bases and J by 0 bases, with 8 bases between the two germline ends. The CDR3 sequence is 14 residues long. Germline-derived CDR1 and CDR2 are MDHEN and SYDVKM.

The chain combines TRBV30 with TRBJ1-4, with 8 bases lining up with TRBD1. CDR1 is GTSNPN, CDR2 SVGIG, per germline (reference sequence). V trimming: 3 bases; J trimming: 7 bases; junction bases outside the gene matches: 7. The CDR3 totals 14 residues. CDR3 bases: TGTGCCTGGAGCCTAGGGCAGGGGGCTGAAAAACTGTTTTTT. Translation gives CAWSLGQGAEKLFF.

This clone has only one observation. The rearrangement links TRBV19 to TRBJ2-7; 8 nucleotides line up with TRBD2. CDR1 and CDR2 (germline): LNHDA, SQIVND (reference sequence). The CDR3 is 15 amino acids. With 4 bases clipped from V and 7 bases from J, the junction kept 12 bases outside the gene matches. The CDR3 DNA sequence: TGTGCCAGTAGTAGAGTAGAGGCGGGAGGACGTGAGCAGTACTTC. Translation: CASSRVEAGGREQYF.

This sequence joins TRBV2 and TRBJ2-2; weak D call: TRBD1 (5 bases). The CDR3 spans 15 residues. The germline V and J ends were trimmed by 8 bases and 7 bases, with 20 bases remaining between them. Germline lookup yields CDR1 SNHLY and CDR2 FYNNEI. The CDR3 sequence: CASCRQPKVVGELFF. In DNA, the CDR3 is TGTGCCAGCTGTCGACAGCCGAAAGTGGTCGGGGAGCTGTTTTTT.

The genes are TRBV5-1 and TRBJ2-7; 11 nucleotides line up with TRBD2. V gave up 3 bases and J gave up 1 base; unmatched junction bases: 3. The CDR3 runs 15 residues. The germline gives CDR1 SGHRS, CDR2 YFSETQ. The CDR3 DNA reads TGCGCCAGCAGCTGGGGGACTAGCGGATCCTACGAGCAGTACTTC. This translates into CASSWGTSGSYEQYF.

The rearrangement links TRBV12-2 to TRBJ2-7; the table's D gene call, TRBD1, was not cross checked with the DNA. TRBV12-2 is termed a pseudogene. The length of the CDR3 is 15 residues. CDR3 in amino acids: CASRRYGTGYYEQYF. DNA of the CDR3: TGTGCAAGTCGCCGATACGGGACAGGGTACTACGAGCAGTACTTC.

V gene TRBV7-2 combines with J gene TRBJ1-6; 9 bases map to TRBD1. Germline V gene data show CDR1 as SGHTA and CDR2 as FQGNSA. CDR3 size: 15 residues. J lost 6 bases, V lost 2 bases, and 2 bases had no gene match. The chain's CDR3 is CASSLNRGPNSPLHF. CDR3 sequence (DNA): TGTGCCAGCAGCTTAAACAGGGGGCCTAATTCACCCCTCCACTTT.

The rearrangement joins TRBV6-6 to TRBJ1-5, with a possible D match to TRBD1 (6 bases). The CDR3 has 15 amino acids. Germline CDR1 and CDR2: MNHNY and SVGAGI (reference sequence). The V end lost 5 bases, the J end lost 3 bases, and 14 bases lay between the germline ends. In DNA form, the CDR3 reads TGTGCCAGCAGTCCAGGGGAATATCTCAATCAGCCCCAGCATTTT. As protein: CASSPGEYLNQPQHF.

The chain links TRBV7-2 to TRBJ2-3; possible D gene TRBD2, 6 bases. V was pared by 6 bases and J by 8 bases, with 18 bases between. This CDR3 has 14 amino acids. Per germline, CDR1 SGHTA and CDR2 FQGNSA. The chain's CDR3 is CASSHGDFEGTQYF. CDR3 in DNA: TGTGCCAGCAGTCACGGGGACTTTGAAGGTACGCAGTATTTT. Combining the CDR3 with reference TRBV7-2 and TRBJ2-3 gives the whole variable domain GAGVSQSPSNKVTEKGKDVELRCDPISGHTALYWYRQSLGQGLEFLIYFQGNSAPDKSGLPSDRFSAERTGGSVSTLTIQRTQQEDSAVYLCASSHGDFEGTQYFGPGTRLTVL.

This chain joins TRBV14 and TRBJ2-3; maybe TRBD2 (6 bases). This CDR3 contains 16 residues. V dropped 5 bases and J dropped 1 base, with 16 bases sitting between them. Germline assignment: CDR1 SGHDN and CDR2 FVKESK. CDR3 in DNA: TGTGCCAGCAGCGACAAGTTGGGGGGAGGCACAGATACGCAGTATTTT. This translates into CASSDKLGGGTDTQYF.

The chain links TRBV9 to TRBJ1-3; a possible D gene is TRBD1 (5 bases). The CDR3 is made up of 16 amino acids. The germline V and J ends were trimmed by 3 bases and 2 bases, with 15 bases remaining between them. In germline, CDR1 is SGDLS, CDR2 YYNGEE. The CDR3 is CASSAAGGVPGNTIYF. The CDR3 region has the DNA TGTGCCAGCAGCGCGGCGGGAGGGGTCCCTGGAAACACCATATATTTT.

The CDR3 bases are TGTGCCAGCAATAAGGGACAGACCGCCGGAGATACGCAGTATTTT. This codes for CASNKGQTAGDTQYF. The chain joins TRBV2 to TRBJ2-3; 7 nucleotides align to TRBD1. The CDR3 covers 15 residues. Germline V gene sequence: CDR1 SNHLY, CDR2 FYNNEI. After removal of 7 bases from V and 5 bases from J, the junction contained 12 bases not matched to a gene.

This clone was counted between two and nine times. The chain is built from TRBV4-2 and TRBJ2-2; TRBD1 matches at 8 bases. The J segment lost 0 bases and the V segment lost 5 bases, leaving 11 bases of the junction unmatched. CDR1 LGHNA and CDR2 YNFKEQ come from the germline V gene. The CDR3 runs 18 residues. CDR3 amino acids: CASSGIKVQGANTGELFF. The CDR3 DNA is TGTGCCAGCAGCGGCATAAAGGTACAGGGGGCGAACACCGGGGAGCTGTTTTTT.

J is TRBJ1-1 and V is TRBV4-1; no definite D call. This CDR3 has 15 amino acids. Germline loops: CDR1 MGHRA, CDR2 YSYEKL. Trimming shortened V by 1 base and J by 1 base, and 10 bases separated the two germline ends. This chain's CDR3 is CASSQGSGRNTEAFF. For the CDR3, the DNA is TGCGCCAGCAGCCAAGGGTCGGGGAGGAACACTGAAGCTTTCTTT.